The sequence of this T cell receptor (beta chain) was determined in a study of high-grade serous ovarian cancer treatment subgroups. Tumor samples were obtained before definitive surgery or chemotherapy. The data were produced by immunoSEQ multiplex PCR, yet TCRdb's version contains in-frame clones alone and is incomplete. The repertoire includes some 2,200 clones, roughly 75% of them detected once, and approximately 8% sits in the top ten. This CDR3 is 13 amino acids long. Looked up from germline, CDR1 is MRHNA and CDR2 is SNTAGT. V was clipped by 5 bases and J by 1 base, with 8 bases between them. As regards this clone: The target antigen is unknown.

The study, taken as a whole, reports: Different patients shared almost no repertoire; same-patient tumors shared roughly 0.11 to 0.85.

Material: tumor tissue. The chain couples TRBV6-4 to TRBJ1-1, with D tentatively TRBD1 (5 bases). This TCR derives from a human donor with high-grade serous ovarian cancer. The CDR3 spells CASSTQANTEAFF. DNA of the CDR3: TGTGCCAGCAGTACACAGGCGAACACTGAAGCTTTCTTT.